The entry that follows covers one T cell receptor beta chain sequence. This receptor's antigen is unknown. No much larger clone is present one base from it, and per-base qualities are unavailable. The sample originates from a study of blood T cell repertoires in COVID-19 (dated by TCRdb to 2018 to 2020). For the study in its entirety: Collaborator samples came from the United States, Italy and Spain and covered acute and convalescent phases of COVID-19. The prospective study material was composed of cDNA or gDNA derived from T cells, B-cell-depleted T cells, or PBMCs. The dataset comprised deeply sampled blood TCRbeta repertoires from subjects exposed to, actively infected with, or recovered from COVID-19. The repertoires were released in a freely available public database intended as a resource for research on the immune response to SARS-CoV-2. The samples were drawn from the first 160 participants of the ongoing ImmuneRACE study and from under 1,500 subjects provided by 6 global collaborators. Nearly every sample came with metadata listing a de-identified subject ID, COVID-19 status, age in years and sex. HLA class I and class II types, where available, came from metadata supplied by the sample provider rather than from assay-based typing.

Paper-wide results and their limitations: The quantity of clinical and demographic metadata differed by source and by participant and was supplied without curation.

The collaborating institutions used their own protocols to collect whole blood in K2EDTA tubes. For TCRbeta analysis, collaborators shipped samples as frozen whole blood, isolated PBMCs, or DNA extracted from either of those sample types. CDR1 and CDR2, looked up from the germline V gene, are SGHTA and FQGNSA. CDR3 length: 14 amino acids, cysteine to phenylalanine. Only the CDR3 region is kept as DNA, spanning 42 bases read in frame from base 1. V lost 3 bases and J lost 7 bases; the stretch between them is 13 bases long. TCRbeta CDR3 regions were amplified from genomic DNA using the immunoSEQ Assay, a bias-controlled multiplex PCR. The original pipeline was this. Within the assay, amplification of reference gene primers was used to estimate how many nucleated cells each sample contained. To quantify the absolute abundance of each unique TCRbeta CDR3 rearrangement, sequence reads were collapsed and filtered. For each sample, productive Simpson clonality was calculated as the square root of Simpson's diversity index across productive rearrangements. The immuneACCESS repertoire file appears here via TCRdb, limited to in-frame rearrangements. These files lack a portion of the clones; in checked studies, under half of the deficit traces to unresolved V genes, and the cause of the others is not known. V and J calls plus clone size are reproduced from that table; the DNA served to infer D and trimming. The sample data list 180,000 or so clones, and roughly 86% of these were observed just once. The top ten clones comprise less than 3% of the sample.

This receptor was taken from a woman in her 30s with active or convalescent COVID-19. Sequencing was performed on peripheral blood. The sequence joins TRBV7-2 to TRBJ2-1; the D gene is unclear. The CDR3 region reads CASSFSYRGNEQFF. The sequenced DNA: TGTGCCAGCAGCTTCTCCTATAGAGGAAATGAGCAGTTCTTC.